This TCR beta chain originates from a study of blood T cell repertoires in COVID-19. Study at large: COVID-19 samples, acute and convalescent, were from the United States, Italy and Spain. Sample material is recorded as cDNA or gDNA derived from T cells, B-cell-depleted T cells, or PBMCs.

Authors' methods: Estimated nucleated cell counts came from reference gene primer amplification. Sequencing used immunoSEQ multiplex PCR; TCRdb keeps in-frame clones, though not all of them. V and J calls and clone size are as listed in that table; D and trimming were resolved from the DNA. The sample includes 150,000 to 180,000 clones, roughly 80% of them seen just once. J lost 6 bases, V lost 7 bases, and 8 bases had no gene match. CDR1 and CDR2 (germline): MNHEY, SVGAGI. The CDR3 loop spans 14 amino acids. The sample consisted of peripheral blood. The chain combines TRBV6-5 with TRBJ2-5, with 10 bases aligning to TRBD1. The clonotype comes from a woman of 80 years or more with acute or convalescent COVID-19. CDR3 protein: CASILTGGVQTQYF. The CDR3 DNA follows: TGTGCCAGCATCCTGACAGGGGGCGTTCAGACCCAGTACTTC.